This T cell receptor beta chain emerged from a study of molecular identifiers for immune sequencing clone quantification. Per the germline V gene, CDR1 is SEHNR and CDR2 is FQNEAQ (reference sequence). With 5 bases removed from V and 2 bases from J, the gap between germline ends came to 13 bases. The CDR3 runs 14 residues. This clonotype was detected ten times or more. TCRdb redid the calling of the PCR reads with MiXCR, one entry per CDR3 protein. The sample consists of tens of thousands of distinct CDR3 sequences, 15% to 20% of them appearing once. This chain connects TRBV7-9 to TRBJ2-7; no clear D. The TCR was taken from a human donor in good health. Some libraries in this study had Jurkat cell RNA spiked in. Sample: naive CD8+ T cells from blood, with Jurkat cell RNA spiked in. Subset denoted: FACS-sorted CD8+CD4-CCR7+CD45RA+ naive T cells. DNA for the CDR3: TGTGCCAGCAGCCAGTTATCCGCGCCCTACGAGCAGTACTTC. Its translation is CASSQLSAPYEQYF.